Following are 9 T cell receptor beta chains from one sample sequenced in a study of control samples from healthy donors and cancer patients (dated by TCRdb to 2018 to 2020). Library prep was done by the immunoSEQ multiplex PCR assay. The table was pulled from immuneACCESS by TCRdb, which kept in-frame rearrangements only. Such tables lose some clones; where checked, under half of the loss comes from unresolved V genes, and the rest has no known cause. The sample includes under 70,000 clones, with 90% observed a single time. The ten largest account for roughly 1.2% of the sample. Sequenced input: PBMCs. Receptor source: a woman aged 45 to 65 with colorectal cancer.

The CDR3 region is CAWSGGRAVIYGYTF. CDR3 DNA sequence: TGTGCCTGGAGTGGAGGACGGGCAGTAATCTATGGCTACACCTTC. V is TRBV30 and J is TRBJ1-2; D gene uncertain. The germline V and J ends were trimmed by 1 base and 4 bases, with 16 bases remaining between them. This CDR3 contains 15 residues. Germline V gene data show CDR1 as GTSNPN and CDR2 as SVGIG (reference sequence). The full variable domain, in which reference TRBV30 and TRBJ1-2 provide the parts outside the CDR3, is SQTIHQWPATLVQPVGSPLSLECTVEGTSNPNLYWYRQAAGRGLQLLFYSVGIGQISSEVPQNLSASRPQDRQFILSSKKLLLSDSGFYLCAWSGGRAVIYGYTFGSGTRLTVV.

The count of this clone is one. The J gene is TRBJ2-5, the V gene TRBV24-1; the D is unclear. This CDR3 region has 12 residues. Germline CDR1 KGHDR, CDR2 SFDVKD. Trimming left V 2 bases short and J 0 bases short, with 0 bases between. The DNA of the CDR3 is TGTGCCACCAGTGATTACCAAGAGACCCAGTACTTC. Translated, it gives CATSDYQETQYF.

The CDR3 bases are TGTGCCAGCAGCTTGGGGTCCCAGGGGGCCCGGGAGCTGTTTTTT. Translation gives CASSLGSQGARELFF. The rearrangement joins TRBV5-6 to TRBJ2-2; 8 bases match TRBD1. The V and J ends lost 0 bases and 9 bases, in that order; junction bases with no gene match: 7. From germline, CDR1 is SGHDT and CDR2 YYEEEE. The CDR3 covers 15 residues. Combining the CDR3 with reference TRBV5-6 and TRBJ2-2 gives the whole variable domain DAGVTQSPTHLIKTRGQQVTLRCSPKSGHDTVSWYQQALGQGPQFIFQYYEEEERQRGNFPDRFSGHQFPNYSSELNVNALLLGDSALYLCASSLGSQGARELFFGEGSRLTVL.

The CDR3 bases are TGCGCCAGCTTCTCCGTTACAGAGGGCCCGAATTCACCCCTCCACTTT. As protein: CASFSVTEGPNSPLHF. V and J are TRBV10-1 and TRBJ1-6; D gene unclear. This CDR3 is 16 amino acids long. V was cut by 8 bases and J by 7 bases, with 21 bases left in between. CDR1 is WNHNN and CDR2 is SYGVQD in the germline V gene (reference sequence).

The V and J genes are TRBV7-3 and TRBJ2-6, with D unresolved. CDR3 length equals 16 residues. Germline V gene sequence: CDR1 SGHTA, CDR2 FQGTGA. V lost 1 base and J 2 bases, leaving 9 bases between the germline ends. CDR3 in amino acids: CASSLMGSAGANVLTF. CDR3 nucleotide sequence: TGTGCCAGCAGCTTAATGGGGTCGGCTGGGGCCAACGTCCTGACTTTC.

The rearrangement uses TRBV5-1 and TRBJ1-1, with no clear D. CDR3 length: 16 amino acids. Germline assignment: CDR1 SGHRS and CDR2 YFSETQ. V lost 4 bases to trimming and J lost 4 bases, with 20 bases between them. CDR3 sequence: CASSPDASGKSTEAFF. CDR3 coding DNA: TGCGCCAGCAGCCCTGACGCAAGTGGCAAGAGCACTGAAGCTTTCTTT.

The chain joins TRBV12-5 to TRBJ1-1; a possible D gene is TRBD1 (6 bases). Per germline, CDR1 LGHNT and CDR2 FRNRAP. The CDR3 is made up of 17 amino acids. V lost 2 bases to trimming and J lost 0 bases, with 16 bases between them. The CDR3 DNA reads TGTGCTAGTGGTTTGCTTTGGGGGGGCGGACTGAACACTGAAGCTTTCTTT. Translated: CASGLLWGGGLNTEAFF.

The chain joins TRBV15 to TRBJ1-2; no clear D. The CDR3 consists of 14 residues. Germline V lookup: CDR1 LNHNV, CDR2 YYDKDF (reference sequence). V lost 3 bases and J lost 6, with 14 bases in between. Here the CDR3 reads CATSRGSGIHGYTF. CDR3 nucleotide sequence: TGTGCCACCAGCAGGGGGTCCGGTATCCATGGCTACACCTTC. The full variable domain, rest sourced from reference TRBV15 and TRBJ1-2, is DAMVIQNPRYQVTQFGKPVTLSCSQTLNHNVMYWYQQKSSQAPKLLFHYYDKDFNNEADTPDNFQSRRPNTSFCFLDIRSPGLGDTAMYLCATSRGSGIHGYTFGSGTRLTVV.

V usage is TRBV10-3 and J usage is TRBJ1-6; possible D gene TRBD1, 5 bases. The V and J ends lost 4 bases and 10 bases respectively, with 11 bases between them. This CDR3 has 13 amino acids. Germline V gene data show CDR1 as ENHRY and CDR2 as SYGVKD. The CDR3 DNA is TGTGCCATCAGTGCCTCAGGGAACTCACCCCTCCACTTT. It translates to CAISASGNSPLHF.